A single sample is the source of the 25 T cell receptor beta chains below, sequenced in a study of T cell changes during pregnancy in multiple sclerosis. Sequencing was performed with immunoSEQ multiplex PCR; in TCRdb, only in-frame clones are kept and a portion is missing. Here the sample spans more than 90,000 clones, approximately 92% being singletons. This sample comprised peripheral blood, obtained after pregnancy. These receptors came from a female donor with multiple sclerosis, enrolled in a pregnancy study.

This sequence joins TRBV11-2 and TRBJ1-2; 8 bases are a match to TRBD1. Germline CDR1 reads SGHAT; CDR2 reads FQNNGV. The CDR3 extends over 15 amino acids. The ends lost 5 bases at V and 2 bases at J; junction bases unmatched: 7. CDR3 sequence reads: CASSVGTGRNYGYTF. The CDR3 DNA sequence: TGTGCCAGCAGCGTCGGGACAGGAAGAAACTATGGCTACACCTTC.

The chain recombines TRBV5-3 with TRBJ2-3; possible D gene TRBD1, 7 bases. TRBV5-3 is known as an ORF, though its function is uncertain. The V and J ends lost 4 bases and 3 bases respectively, with 15 bases between them. The CDR3 has 15 residues. The CDR3 region has the DNA TGTGCCAGAAGCGAACCGACAGGGAGGACAGATACGCAGTATTTT. It specifies CARSEPTGRTDTQYF.

The V and J genes are TRBV5-1 and TRBJ1-1; tentative D call: TRBD1 (5 bases). Trimming took 3 bases from V and 8 from J, leaving 14 bases between them. The length of the CDR3 is 13 residues. Germline CDR1 reads SGHRS; CDR2 reads YFSETQ. CDR3 bases: TGCGCCAGCAGCTCACAGGAGCGCCTAGAAGCTTTCTTT. Encoded protein: CASSSQERLEAFF. The variable domain in full, completed from reference TRBV5-1 and TRBJ1-1, reads KAGVTQTPRYLIKTRGQQVTLSCSPISGHRSVSWYQQTPGQGLQFLFEYFSETQRNKGNFPGRFSGRQFSNSRSEMNVSTLELGDSALYLCASSSQERLEAFFGQGTRLTVV.

This chain links TRBV6-5 with TRBJ1-3, with D uncertain. There are 15 residues in the CDR3. With 0 bases removed from V and 4 bases from J, the gap between germline ends came to 10 bases. Germline-derived CDR1 and CDR2 are MNHEY and SVGAGI. This CDR3 is CASSYSANVGNTIYF. As DNA, the CDR3 is TGTGCCAGCAGTTACTCTGCTAACGTGGGAAACACCATATATTTT.

V and J are TRBV7-6 and TRBJ1-1; 8 bases agree with TRBD1. The CDR3 has 16 residues. Germline V CDR1 and CDR2: SGHVS, FNYEAQ. Trimming cost V 5 bases and J 0 bases; bases outside gene matches: 8. As DNA, the CDR3 is TGTGCCAGCAGCCTACAGGGGGGTTGGATGAACACTGAAGCTTTCTTT. Residues: CASSLQGGWMNTEAFF.

The chain recombines TRBV11-2 with TRBJ2-3; D perhaps matches TRBD2 (5 bases). Germline loops: CDR1 SGHAT, CDR2 FQNNGV. This CDR3 comprises 15 residues. Trimming took off 3 bases at V and 2 bases at J, with 12 bases between the two ends. In DNA, the CDR3 is TGTGCCAGCAGCTTTCTAGCAGGACTCACAGATACGCAGTATTTT. Translated, it gives CASSFLAGLTDTQYF.

The J gene is TRBJ2-2, the V gene TRBV5-4; 7 bases match TRBD1. Germline V gene lookup returns CDR1 SGHNT and CDR2 YYREEE (reference sequence). Losses at the gene ends were 10 bases for V and 0 bases for J; bases not matched to a gene: 9. The CDR3 has 15 residues. DNA for the CDR3: TGTGCCGGAGGACCCGGGACAGCGAACACCGGGGAGCTGTTTTTT. It translates to CAGGPGTANTGELFF.

This rearrangement joins TRBV6-5 to TRBJ2-2; D is perhaps TRBD2 (5 bases). Trimming took 0 bases from V and 6 from J, leaving 14 bases between them. The CDR3 sequence is 16 residues long. Germline CDR1 reads MNHEY; CDR2 reads SVGAGI. The CDR3 protein is CASSYSTSPYAGELFF. CDR3 coding DNA: TGTGCCAGCAGTTACTCCACTAGTCCATACGCCGGGGAGCTGTTTTTT.

The V call is TRBV27, the J call TRBJ2-7; 11 bases are a match to TRBD2. Per the germline V gene, CDR1 is MNHEY and CDR2 is SMNVEV (reference sequence). This CDR3 is 14 amino acids long. V lost 6 bases to trimming and J lost 6 bases; unmatched junction nucleotides: 7. This chain's CDR3 is CASSLAGGLGEQYF. CDR3 nucleotides: TGTGCCAGCAGCTTAGCGGGAGGGTTAGGCGAGCAGTACTTC.

The chain employs TRBV11-2 and TRBJ2-1; D gene unclear. The CDR3 has 15 residues. Trimming cost V 5 bases and J 10 bases, with 21 bases left between them. From germline, CDR1 is SGHAT and CDR2 FQNNGV. CDR3 protein: CASSTSPPRIQEQFF. The CDR3 bases are TGTGCCAGCAGCACAAGCCCCCCGAGGATTCAGGAGCAGTTCTTC.

This chain connects TRBV19 to TRBJ2-7; 7 bases are a match to TRBD1. Germline-derived CDR1 and CDR2 are LNHDA and SQIVND (reference sequence). This CDR3 spans 12 amino acids. V lost 5 bases, J lost 6 bases, and 4 bases stayed unmatched. The CDR3 DNA sequence: TGTGCCAGTAGTGTGCACAGGGGCGAGCAGTACTTC. This codes for CASSVHRGEQYF.

The CDR3 here is CASTYGPRTNEQYF. In DNA, the CDR3 is TGTGCCAGTACTTATGGGCCTCGAACCAACGAGCAGTACTTC. The chain couples TRBV19 to TRBJ2-7, with unresolved D. The CDR3 consists of 14 residues. V was clipped by 7 bases and J by 5 bases, with 18 bases between them. Per germline, CDR1 LNHDA and CDR2 SQIVND (reference sequence). Full variable domain (remainder filled in from reference TRBV19 and TRBJ2-7): DGGITQSPKYLFRKEGQNVTLSCEQNLNHDAMYWYRQDPGQGLRLIYYSQIVNDFQKGDIAEGYSVSREKKESFPLTVTSAQKNPTAFYLCASTYGPRTNEQYFGPGTRLTVT.

In this sample, this clone turned up once. The V gene is TRBV7-8, the J gene TRBJ2-5; 7 bases match TRBD2. With V trimmed by 3 bases and J by 10 bases, 5 bases remained unmatched. The CDR3 contains 12 residues. The germline V gene has CDR1 SGHVS and CDR2 FQNEAQ. The CDR3 loop reads CASSLDGGGQYF. The CDR3 coding sequence is TGTGCCAGCAGCTTGGATGGGGGGGGCCAGTACTTC. The full variable domain, its missing parts supplied by reference TRBV7-8 and TRBJ2-5, is GAGVSQSPRYKVAKRGQDVALRCDPISGHVSLFWYQQALGQGPEFLTYFQNEAQLDKSGLPSDRFFAERPEGSVSTLKIQRTQQEDSAVYLCASSLDGGGQYFGPGTRLLVL.

This rearrangement joins TRBV7-6 to TRBJ1-3; no firm D call. V lost 4 bases and J lost 8, with 9 bases in between. The CDR3 contains 12 residues. The germline CDR1 and CDR2 sequences are SGHVS and FNYEAQ. The CDR3 coding sequence is TGTGCCAGCAGCTCTAGACGGGACACCATATATTTT. Protein sequence: CASSSRRDTIYF.

This chain links TRBV6-5 with TRBJ1-1, with D tentatively TRBD1 (5 bases). Trimming removed 6 bases at V and 2 bases at J, with 13 bases between. This CDR3 spans 14 amino acids. The germline V gene encodes CDR1 MNHEY and CDR2 SVGAGI. CDR3 sequence: CASSQSGGNTEAFF. The DNA of the CDR3 is TGTGCCAGCAGCCAATCGGGGGGAAACACTGAAGCTTTCTTT.

This rearrangement joins TRBV28 to TRBJ1-5, with 10 bases that match TRBD1. The CDR3 is made up of 15 amino acids. The trim removed 2 bases at V and 2 bases at J, leaving 0 bases unmatched. CDR1 and CDR2 from the germline V gene are MDHEN and SYDVKM. This CDR3 is CASSLGTGGNQPQHF. In DNA form, the CDR3 reads TGTGCCAGCAGTTTAGGGACAGGGGGCAATCAGCCCCAGCATTTT.

The chain employs TRBV5-1 and TRBJ1-1, with D hard to call. CDR3 length: 13 amino acids. Germline-derived CDR1 and CDR2 are SGHRS and YFSETQ. Trimming pared 3 bases from V and 5 bases from J, leaving 11 bases between. The CDR3 nucleotides read TGCGCCAGCAGCTCGGAGGAGTGGACTGAAGCTTTCTTT. Protein: CASSSEEWTEAFF.

The CDR3 nucleotides read TGTGCCAGCAGTGCGGCCGGGAGGGATACGCAGTATTTT. Protein product: CASSAAGRDTQYF. The chain combines TRBV6-1 with TRBJ2-3; 7 positions agree with TRBD2. CDR1 and CDR2 (germline): MNHNS, SASEGT. The CDR3 has 13 amino acids. After removal of 4 bases from V and 6 bases from J, the junction contained 4 bases not matched to a gene.

This sequence joins TRBV27 and TRBJ2-2; 10 positions agree with TRBD2. CDR1 and CDR2 from the germline V gene are MNHEY and SMNVEV (reference sequence). With V trimmed by 0 bases and J by 3 bases, 4 bases remained unmatched. The CDR3 length is 17 residues. CDR3 DNA sequence: TGTGCCAGCAGTTTATCGCGGCTAGCGGGGGACACCGGGGAGCTGTTTTTT. Protein product: CASSLSRLAGDTGELFF.

The V call is TRBV25-1, the J call TRBJ2-1; 7 bases line up with TRBD1. The length of the CDR3 is 13 residues. CDR1 and CDR2 from the germline V gene are MGHDK and SYGVNS. Trimming cost V 5 bases and J 5 bases; bases outside gene matches: 3. The CDR3 region is CASSLGQNNEQFF. The CDR3 nucleotides are TGTGCCAGCAGTTTGGGACAGAACAATGAGCAGTTCTTC.

The V call is TRBV4-3, the J call TRBJ1-1, with 9 bases aligning to TRBD1. The CDR3 loop spans 16 amino acids. Trimming removed 2 bases from V and 6 bases from J; junction bases left unmatched: 10. Germline assignment: CDR1 LGHNA and CDR2 YSLEER. The CDR3 DNA follows: TGCGCCAGCAGCCAACGGACAGGGGCGGGTTGGGCTGAAGCTTTCTTT. Translating it yields CASSQRTGAGWAEAFF.

V gene TRBV5-1 combines with J gene TRBJ1-2; maybe TRBD1 (6 bases). Looked up from germline, CDR1 is SGHRS and CDR2 is YFSETQ. This CDR3 is 16 amino acids long. Trimming took off 3 bases at V and 6 bases at J, with 21 bases between the two ends. CDR3: CASSYNRGGHMNGYTF. Written as DNA, the CDR3 is TGCGCCAGCAGCTACAACCGGGGGGGCCACATGAATGGCTACACCTTC.

The chain employs TRBV5-4 and TRBJ2-3; 10 positions agree with TRBD2. J lost 1 base, V lost 4 bases, and 6 bases had no gene match. CDR1 and CDR2 (germline): SGHNT, YYREEE (reference sequence). There are 16 residues in the CDR3. In nucleotides, the CDR3 is TGTGCCAGCAGCCTGAGCGGGGGGGCAGGCACAGATACGCAGTATTTT. The encoded protein is CASSLSGGAGTDTQYF.

The gene calls are TRBV4-2 and TRBJ2-5, with 7 nucleotides matching TRBD1. V gave up 1 base and J gave up 2 bases; unmatched junction bases: 4. CDR3 size: 15 residues. The germline CDR1 and CDR2 sequences are LGHNA and YNFKEQ. CDR3 sequence reads: CASSQVQGQQETQYF. DNA for the CDR3: TGTGCCAGCAGCCAAGTTCAGGGACAGCAAGAGACCCAGTACTTC.

The rearrangement uses TRBV6-5 and TRBJ1-2, with 7 bases matching TRBD1. The germline gives CDR1 MNHEY, CDR2 SVGAGI. This CDR3 region has 13 residues. V lost 0 bases to trimming and J lost 8 bases; unmatched junction nucleotides: 3. The CDR3 nucleotides read TGTGCCAGCAGTTACTCCCAGGGGGGAGGCTACACCTTC. Encoded protein: CASSYSQGGGYTF.